The source of this TCR beta chain is a study of blood T cell repertoires in COVID-19. Turning to the study itself: Donors in the United States, Italy and Spain gave samples during acute or convalescent COVID-19.

The data were produced by immunoSEQ multiplex PCR, yet TCRdb's version contains in-frame clones alone and is incomplete. This sample has some 190,000 clones; 75% to 90% occur once, and the top ten carry roughly 3.5%. Germline values: CDR1 SNHLY, CDR2 FYNNEI. This CDR3 spans 15 amino acids. Trimming removed 4 bases from V and 6 bases from J; junction bases left unmatched: 11. The sequence came from a man aged 55 to 69 with acute or convalescent COVID-19. The specimen was peripheral blood. The chain employs TRBV2 and TRBJ2-7; 8 positions agree with TRBD1. DNA for the CDR3: TGTGCCAGCAGTGGAGGACCAACAGGGGGAGGCGAGCAGTACTTC. Translated, it gives CASSGGPTGGGEQYF.